A selection of T cell receptor beta chains follows, all from one sample in a study of monozygotic twins with inflammatory bowel disease. TCRdb re-called the 5' RACE reads, yielding one record per CDR3 amino acid sequence without DNA. The data show 150,000 to 200,000 distinct CDR3 sequences, and the top ten clones hold under 3.5%. The sequencing sample was made of blood. These receptors came from a human donor with ulcerative colitis or Crohn's disease, or a healthy co-twin of an affected twin (not recorded which). CDR3s include the opening cysteine and the closing phenylalanine or tryptophan. The order of the fields is V gene, J gene, CDR3 protein.

v_call: TRBV6-5; j_call: TRBJ2-7; cdr3_aa: CASSSTVDRASSYEQYF
v_call: TRBV5-1; j_call: TRBJ2-2; cdr3_aa: CASSVDGGLNTGELFF
v_call: TRBV18; j_call: TRBJ2-5; cdr3_aa: CASSLLPASGQETQYF
v_call: TRBV2; j_call: TRBJ2-6; cdr3_aa: CASSTGNGANVLTF
v_call: TRBV6-2/TRBV6-3; j_call: TRBJ1-5; cdr3_aa: CASSVQSGGNQPQHF
v_call: TRBV6-1; j_call: TRBJ2-5; cdr3_aa: CASSEGLLAGGFRETQYF
v_call: TRBV5-4; j_call: TRBJ2-5; cdr3_aa: CASSRTSWETQYF
v_call: TRBV18; j_call: TRBJ2-2; cdr3_aa: CASSPPQTGTGELFF
v_call: TRBV9; j_call: TRBJ2-3; cdr3_aa: CASSAFSEKATDTQYF
v_call: TRBV28; j_call: TRBJ2-2; cdr3_aa: CASSPPPPSGIAGELFF
v_call: TRBV24-1; j_call: TRBJ2-1; cdr3_aa: CATSRDYNEQFF
v_call: TRBV9; j_call: TRBJ2-4; cdr3_aa: CASSVEILSNIQYF
v_call: TRBV5-6; j_call: TRBJ1-1; cdr3_aa: CASSLVGSTEAFF
v_call: TRBV10-3; j_call: TRBJ2-7; cdr3_aa: CATRDRGSTGEQYF
v_call: TRBV24-1; j_call: TRBJ2-7; cdr3_aa: CATAGTGGHEQYF
v_call: TRBV6-1; j_call: TRBJ1-3; cdr3_aa: CASTEGAGGNTIYF
v_call: TRBV20-1; j_call: TRBJ2-1; cdr3_aa: CSARGGPGLPSYNEQFF
v_call: TRBV11-2; j_call: TRBJ2-1; cdr3_aa: CASSLGRVGRAFGNEQFF
v_call: TRBV28; j_call: TRBJ1-2; cdr3_aa: CASSLAGYYGYTF
v_call: TRBV20-1; j_call: TRBJ2-3; cdr3_aa: CSAPPLTDTQYF
v_call: TRBV7-2; j_call: TRBJ2-7; cdr3_aa: CASSLDRLGGGEQYF
v_call: TRBV6-1; j_call: TRBJ1-5; cdr3_aa: CASSPWRRGGNQPQHF
v_call: TRBV15; j_call: TRBJ2-1; cdr3_aa: CATSRVNRVISYNEQFF